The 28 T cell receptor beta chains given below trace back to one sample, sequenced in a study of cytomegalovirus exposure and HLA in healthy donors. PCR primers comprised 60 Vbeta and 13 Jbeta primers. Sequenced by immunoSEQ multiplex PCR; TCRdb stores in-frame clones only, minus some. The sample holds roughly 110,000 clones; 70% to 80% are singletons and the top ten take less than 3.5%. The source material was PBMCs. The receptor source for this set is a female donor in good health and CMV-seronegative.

DNA of the CDR3: TGTGCCAGCACACACTTGGAGAACAATGAGCAGTTCTTC. Its protein is CASTHLENNEQFF. The chain carries TRBV27 and TRBJ2-1; D is undetermined. Trimming left V 7 bases short and J 5 bases short, with 12 bases between. CDR3 length: 13 residues. Germline V lookup: CDR1 MNHEY, CDR2 SMNVEV (reference sequence).

The CDR3: CASSLKQGSYNEQFF. Written as DNA, the CDR3 is TGTGCCAGCAGCTTAAAACAGGGGTCCTACAATGAGCAGTTCTTC. The J gene is TRBJ2-1, the V gene TRBV7-3; 7 bases are a match to TRBD1. Germline trimming cut 1 base from V and 1 base from J; bases unmatched to any gene: 1. This CDR3 comprises 15 residues. The germline gives CDR1 SGHTA, CDR2 FQGTGA.

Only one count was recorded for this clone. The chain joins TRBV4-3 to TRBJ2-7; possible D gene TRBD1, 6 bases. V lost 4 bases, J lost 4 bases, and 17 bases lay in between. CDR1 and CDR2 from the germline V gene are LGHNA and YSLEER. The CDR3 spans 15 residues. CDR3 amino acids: CASSRTRGSRYEQYF. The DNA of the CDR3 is TGCGCCAGCAGCCGGACGAGGGGGTCCCGGTACGAGCAGTACTTC.

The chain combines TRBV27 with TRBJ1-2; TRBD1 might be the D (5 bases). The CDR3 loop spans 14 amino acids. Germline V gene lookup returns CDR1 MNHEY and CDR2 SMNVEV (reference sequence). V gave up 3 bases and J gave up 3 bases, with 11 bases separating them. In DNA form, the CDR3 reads TGTGCCAGCAGTTTGGCCGGGACTCACTATGGCTACACCTTC. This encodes CASSLAGTHYGYTF.

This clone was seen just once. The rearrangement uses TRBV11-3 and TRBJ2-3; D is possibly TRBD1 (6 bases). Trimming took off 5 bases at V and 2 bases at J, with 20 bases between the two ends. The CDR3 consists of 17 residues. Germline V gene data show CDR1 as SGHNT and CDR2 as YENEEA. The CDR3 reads CASSIDRRHPDTDTQYF. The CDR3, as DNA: TGTGCCAGCAGCATCGACAGGAGACACCCTGACACAGATACGCAGTATTTT.

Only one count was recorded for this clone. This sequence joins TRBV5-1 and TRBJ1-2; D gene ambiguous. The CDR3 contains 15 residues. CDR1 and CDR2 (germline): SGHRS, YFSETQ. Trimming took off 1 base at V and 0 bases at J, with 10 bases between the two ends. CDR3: CASSLSVNSNYGYTF. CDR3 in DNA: TGCGCCAGCAGCTTGTCGGTCAACTCTAACTATGGCTACACCTTC.

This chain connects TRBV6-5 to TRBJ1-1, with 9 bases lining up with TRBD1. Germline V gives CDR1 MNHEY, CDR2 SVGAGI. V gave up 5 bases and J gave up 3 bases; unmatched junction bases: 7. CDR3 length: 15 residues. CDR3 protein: CASSTPTGGYTEAFF. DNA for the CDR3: TGTGCCAGCAGTACCCCGACAGGGGGGTACACTGAAGCTTTCTTT.

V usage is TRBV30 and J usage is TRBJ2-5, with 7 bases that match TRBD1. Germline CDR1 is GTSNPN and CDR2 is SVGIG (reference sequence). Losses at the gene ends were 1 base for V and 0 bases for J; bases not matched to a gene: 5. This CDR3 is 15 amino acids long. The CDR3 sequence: CAWSDQTGYQETQYF. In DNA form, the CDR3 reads TGTGCCTGGAGTGACCAGACAGGGTACCAAGAGACCCAGTACTTC.

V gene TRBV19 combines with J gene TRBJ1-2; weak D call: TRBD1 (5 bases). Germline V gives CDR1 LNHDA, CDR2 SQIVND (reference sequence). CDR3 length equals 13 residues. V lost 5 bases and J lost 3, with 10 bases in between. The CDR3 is CASSLTEDYGYTF. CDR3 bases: TGTGCCAGTAGTTTGACAGAAGACTATGGCTACACCTTC. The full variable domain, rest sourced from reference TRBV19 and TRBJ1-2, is DGGITQSPKYLFRKEGQNVTLSCEQNLNHDAMYWYRQDPGQGLRLIYYSQIVNDFQKGDIAEGYSVSREKKESFPLTVTSAQKNPTAFYLCASSLTEDYGYTFGSGTRLTVV.

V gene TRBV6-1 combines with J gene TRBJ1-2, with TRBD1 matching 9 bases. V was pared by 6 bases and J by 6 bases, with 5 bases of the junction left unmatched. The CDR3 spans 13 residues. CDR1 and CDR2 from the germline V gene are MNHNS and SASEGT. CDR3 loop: CASSRTGVHGYTF. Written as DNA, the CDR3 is TGTGCCAGCAGCCGGACAGGGGTCCATGGCTACACCTTC.

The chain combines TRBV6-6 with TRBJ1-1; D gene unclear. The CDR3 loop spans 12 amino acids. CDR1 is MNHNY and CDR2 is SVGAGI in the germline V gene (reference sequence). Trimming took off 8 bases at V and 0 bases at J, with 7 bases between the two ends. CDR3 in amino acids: CASRGLNTEAFF. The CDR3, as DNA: TGTGCCAGCCGAGGGTTGAACACTGAAGCTTTCTTT.

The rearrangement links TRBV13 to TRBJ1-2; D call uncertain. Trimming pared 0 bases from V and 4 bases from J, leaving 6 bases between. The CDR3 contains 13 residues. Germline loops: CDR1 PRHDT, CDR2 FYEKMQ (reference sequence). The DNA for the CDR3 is TGTGCCAGCAGCTTAGGACAGACCTATGGCTACACCTTC. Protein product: CASSLGQTYGYTF.

CDR3 coding DNA: TGCGCCAGCAGCCAAGAGCGGGCGGGGGGGCGTGAGCAGTTCTTC. Its protein is CASSQERAGGREQFF. This chain joins TRBV4-1 and TRBJ2-1; TRBD2 matches 9 bases. The germline gives CDR1 MGHRA, CDR2 YSYEKL. The CDR3 covers 15 residues. Trimming took 0 bases from V and 9 from J; bases not matched to a gene: 6.

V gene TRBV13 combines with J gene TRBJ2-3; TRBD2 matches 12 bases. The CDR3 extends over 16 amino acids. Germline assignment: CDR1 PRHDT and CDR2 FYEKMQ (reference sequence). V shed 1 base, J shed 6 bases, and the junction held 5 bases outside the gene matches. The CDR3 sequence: CASSLAASGGADTQYF. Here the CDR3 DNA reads TGTGCCAGCAGCTTAGCGGCTAGCGGGGGGGCGGATACGCAGTATTTT.

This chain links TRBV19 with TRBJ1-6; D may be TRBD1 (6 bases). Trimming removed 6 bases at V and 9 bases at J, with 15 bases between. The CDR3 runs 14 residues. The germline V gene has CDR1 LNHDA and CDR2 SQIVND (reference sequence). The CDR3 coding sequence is TGTGCCAGTAGAACCGGGACATACGCTTCACCCCTCCACTTT. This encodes CASRTGTYASPLHF.

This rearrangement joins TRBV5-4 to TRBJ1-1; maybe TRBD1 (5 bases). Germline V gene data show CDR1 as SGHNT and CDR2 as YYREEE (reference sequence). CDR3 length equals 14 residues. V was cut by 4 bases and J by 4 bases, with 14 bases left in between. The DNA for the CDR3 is TGTGCCAGCAGCACTCGCCAGGGAAGCACTGAAGCTTTCTTT. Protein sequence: CASSTRQGSTEAFF.

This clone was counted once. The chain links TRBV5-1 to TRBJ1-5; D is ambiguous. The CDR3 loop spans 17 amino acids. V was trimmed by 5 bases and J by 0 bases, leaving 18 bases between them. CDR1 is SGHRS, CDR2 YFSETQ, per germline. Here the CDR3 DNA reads TGCGCCAGCAGTCTGTGGCAGGCCGACCATAGCAATCAGCCCCAGCATTTT. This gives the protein CASSLWQADHSNQPQHF.

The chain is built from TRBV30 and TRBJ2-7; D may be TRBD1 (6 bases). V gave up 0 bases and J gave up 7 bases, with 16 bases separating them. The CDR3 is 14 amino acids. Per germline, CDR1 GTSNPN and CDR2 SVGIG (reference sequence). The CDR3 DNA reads TGTGCCTGGAGTGTAATGGGGGCTGGGGGAGAGCAGTACTTC. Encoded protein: CAWSVMGAGGEQYF. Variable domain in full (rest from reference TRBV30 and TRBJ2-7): SQTIHQWPATLVQPVGSPLSLECTVEGTSNPNLYWYRQAAGRGLQLLFYSVGIGQISSEVPQNLSASRPQDRQFILSSKKLLLSDSGFYLCAWSVMGAGGEQYFGPGTRLTVT.

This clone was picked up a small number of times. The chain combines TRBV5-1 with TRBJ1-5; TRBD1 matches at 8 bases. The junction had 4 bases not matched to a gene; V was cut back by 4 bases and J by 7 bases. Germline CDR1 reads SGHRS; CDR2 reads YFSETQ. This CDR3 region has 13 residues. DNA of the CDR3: TGCGCCAGCAGCAAACAGGGGGGGCAGCCCCAGCATTTT. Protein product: CASSKQGGQPQHF. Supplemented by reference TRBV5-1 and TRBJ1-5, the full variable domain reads KAGVTQTPRYLIKTRGQQVTLSCSPISGHRSVSWYQQTPGQGLQFLFEYFSETQRNKGNFPGRFSGRQFSNSRSEMNVSTLELGDSALYLCASSKQGGQPQHFGDGTRLSIL.

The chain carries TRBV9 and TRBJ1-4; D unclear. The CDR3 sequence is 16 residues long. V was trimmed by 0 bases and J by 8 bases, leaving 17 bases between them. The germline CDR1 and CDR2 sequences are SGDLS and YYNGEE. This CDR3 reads CASSVGSLAGGEKLFF. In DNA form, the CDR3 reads TGTGCCAGCAGCGTAGGCTCCCTAGCGGGTGGCGAAAAACTGTTTTTT.

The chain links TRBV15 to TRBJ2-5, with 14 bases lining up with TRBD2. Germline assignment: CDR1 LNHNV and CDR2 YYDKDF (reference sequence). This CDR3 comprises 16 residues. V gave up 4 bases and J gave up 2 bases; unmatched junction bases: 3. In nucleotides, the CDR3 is TGTGCCACCAGCATCCGACTAGCGGGGGGGCAAGAGACCCAGTACTTC. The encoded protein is CATSIRLAGGQETQYF. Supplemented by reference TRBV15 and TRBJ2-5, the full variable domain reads DAMVIQNPRYQVTQFGKPVTLSCSQTLNHNVMYWYQQKSSQAPKLLFHYYDKDFNNEADTPDNFQSRRPNTSFCFLDIRSPGLGDTAMYLCATSIRLAGGQETQYFGPGTRLLVL.

CDR3 loop: CATSSRQGAYEQYF. Written as DNA, the CDR3 is TGTGCCACCAGCTCCCGACAGGGGGCCTACGAGCAGTACTTC. The chain recombines TRBV15 with TRBJ2-7; 9 nucleotides line up with TRBD1. The CDR3 has 14 residues. Germline loops: CDR1 LNHNV, CDR2 YYDKDF (reference sequence). V gave up 5 bases and J gave up 2 bases; unmatched junction bases: 4.

Here the CDR3 reads CASSVGLELAGVGFDEQFF. The CDR3 bases are TGTGCCAGCAGCGTAGGGTTGGAACTAGCGGGGGTAGGTTTCGATGAGCAGTTCTTC. This chain uses TRBV5-6 with TRBJ2-1; TRBD2 agrees at 11 bases. Losses at the gene ends were 4 bases for V and 8 bases for J; bases not matched to a gene: 20. The CDR3 contains 19 residues. Germline CDR1 and CDR2: SGHDT and YYEEEE.

CDR3 coding DNA: TGCAGCGTTGGCAGGGAAAACACTGAAGCTTTCTTT. Translated, it gives CSVGRENTEAFF. This chain connects TRBV29-1 to TRBJ1-1; TRBD1 is a possible D gene (5 bases). Germline lookup yields CDR1 SQVTM and CDR2 ANQGSEA. The V end lost 4 bases, the J end lost 2 bases, and 8 bases lay between the germline ends. The CDR3 covers 12 residues. The full variable domain, its missing parts supplied by reference TRBV29-1 and TRBJ1-1, is SAVISQKPSRDICQRGTSLTIQCQVDSQVTMMFWYRQQPGQSLTLIATANQGSEATYESGFVIDKFPISRPNLTFSTLTVSNMSPEDSSIYLCSVGRENTEAFFGQGTRLTVV.

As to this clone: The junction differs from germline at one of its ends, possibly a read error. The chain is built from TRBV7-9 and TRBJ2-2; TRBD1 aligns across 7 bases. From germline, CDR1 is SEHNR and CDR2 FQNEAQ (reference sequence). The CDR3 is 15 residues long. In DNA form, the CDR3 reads TGTTCCAGCAGAAGACAGGGTCTCGGCACCGGGGAGCTGTTTTTT. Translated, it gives CSSRRQGLGTGELFF.

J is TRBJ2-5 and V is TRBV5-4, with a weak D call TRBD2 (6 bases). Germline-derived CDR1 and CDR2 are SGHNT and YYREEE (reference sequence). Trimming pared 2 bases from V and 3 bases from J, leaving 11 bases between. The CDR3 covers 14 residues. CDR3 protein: CASSFSGVEETQYF. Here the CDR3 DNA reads TGTGCCAGCAGCTTTTCGGGGGTAGAAGAGACCCAGTACTTC.

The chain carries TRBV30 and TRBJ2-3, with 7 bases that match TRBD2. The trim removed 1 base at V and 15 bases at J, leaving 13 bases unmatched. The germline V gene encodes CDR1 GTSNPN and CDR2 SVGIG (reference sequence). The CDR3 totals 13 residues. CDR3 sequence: CAWSASPSGASYF. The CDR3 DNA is TGTGCCTGGAGTGCCTCCCCCAGCGGGGCCTCCTATTTT.

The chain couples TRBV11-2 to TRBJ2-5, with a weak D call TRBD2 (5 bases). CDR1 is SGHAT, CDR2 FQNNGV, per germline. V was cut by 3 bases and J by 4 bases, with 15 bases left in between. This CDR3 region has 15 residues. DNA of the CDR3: TGTGCCAGCAGCTTCTCCGCCCGTGCGGGAGAGACCCAGTACTTC. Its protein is CASSFSARAGETQYF.